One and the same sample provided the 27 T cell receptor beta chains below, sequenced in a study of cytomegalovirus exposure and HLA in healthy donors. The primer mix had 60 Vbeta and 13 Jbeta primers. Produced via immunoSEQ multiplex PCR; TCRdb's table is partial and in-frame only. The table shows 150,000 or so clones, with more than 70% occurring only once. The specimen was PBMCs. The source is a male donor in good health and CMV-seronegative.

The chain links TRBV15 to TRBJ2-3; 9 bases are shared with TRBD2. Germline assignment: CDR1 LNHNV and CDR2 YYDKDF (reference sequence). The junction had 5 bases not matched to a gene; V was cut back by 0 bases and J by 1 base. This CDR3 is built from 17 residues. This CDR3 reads CATSRDRAGGGTDTQYF. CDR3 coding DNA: TGTGCCACCAGCAGAGATAGGGCGGGAGGGGGCACAGATACGCAGTATTTT.

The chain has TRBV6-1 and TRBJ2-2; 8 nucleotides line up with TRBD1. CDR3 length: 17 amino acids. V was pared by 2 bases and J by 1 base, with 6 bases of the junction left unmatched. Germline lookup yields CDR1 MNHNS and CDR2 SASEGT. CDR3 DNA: TGTGCCAGCAGTGAAAGCAGTGGGACAGGGAACACCGGGGAGCTGTTTTTT. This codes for CASSESSGTGNTGELFF.

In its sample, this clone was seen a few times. Here the CDR3 reads CATSGRLNTEAFF. For the CDR3, the DNA is TGTGCCACCTCAGGCAGATTGAACACTGAAGCTTTCTTT. V is TRBV19 and J is TRBJ1-1; unclear D gene. The CDR3 runs to 13 residues. Trimming cost V 10 bases and J 0 bases, with 12 bases left between them. Germline V gene lookup returns CDR1 LNHDA and CDR2 SQIVND (reference sequence).

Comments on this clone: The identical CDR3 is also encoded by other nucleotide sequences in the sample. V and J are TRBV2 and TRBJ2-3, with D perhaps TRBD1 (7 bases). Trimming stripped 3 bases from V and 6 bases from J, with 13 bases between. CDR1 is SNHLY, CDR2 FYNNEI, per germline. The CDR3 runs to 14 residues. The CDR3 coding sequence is TGTGCCAGCAGTGACCAGGGGGGAACGGATACGCAGTATTTT. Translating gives CASSDQGGTDTQYF.

This chain's CDR3 is CAIRTMDKSYEQYF. Written as DNA, the CDR3 is TGTGCCATCAGGACGATGGACAAATCGTACGAGCAGTACTTC. V gene TRBV10-3 combines with J gene TRBJ2-7; possible D gene TRBD1, 5 bases. The V and J ends lost 6 bases and 4 bases respectively, with 16 bases between them. In germline, CDR1 is ENHRY, CDR2 SYGVKD. The CDR3 covers 14 residues.

The CDR3 region has the DNA TGTGCCAGCAGTTACTCGCGTCGGGGATACGAGCAGTACTTC. This codes for CASSYSRRGYEQYF. The chain has TRBV6-5 and TRBJ2-7; D might be TRBD2 (5 bases). Germline assignment: CDR1 MNHEY and CDR2 SVGAGI. The CDR3 has 14 residues. V was trimmed by 0 bases and J by 4 bases, leaving 10 bases between them.

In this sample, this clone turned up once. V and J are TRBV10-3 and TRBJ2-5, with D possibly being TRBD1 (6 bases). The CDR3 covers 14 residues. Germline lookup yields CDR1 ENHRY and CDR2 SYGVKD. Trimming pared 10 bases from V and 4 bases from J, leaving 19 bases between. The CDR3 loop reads CATQRQPTGETQYF. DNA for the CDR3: TGTGCCACCCAGAGGCAGCCGACAGGAGAGACCCAGTACTTC.

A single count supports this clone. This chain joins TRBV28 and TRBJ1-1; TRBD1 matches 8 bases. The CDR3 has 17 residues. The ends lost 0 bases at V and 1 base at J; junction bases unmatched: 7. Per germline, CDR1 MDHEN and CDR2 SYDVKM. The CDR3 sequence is CASSLWAGGFPNTEAFF. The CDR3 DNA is TGTGCCAGCAGTTTATGGGCAGGGGGCTTTCCGAACACTGAAGCTTTCTTT.

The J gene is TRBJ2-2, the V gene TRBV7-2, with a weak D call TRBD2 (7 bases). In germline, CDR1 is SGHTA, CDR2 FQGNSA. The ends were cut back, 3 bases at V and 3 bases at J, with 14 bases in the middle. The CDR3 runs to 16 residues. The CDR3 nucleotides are TGTGCCAGCAGCTTGAGGGGGAGGGCGTACACCGGGGAGCTGTTTTTT. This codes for CASSLRGRAYTGELFF.

For the CDR3, the DNA is TGTGCCAGCTCTCCAACAGGGTCTGGAAACACCATATATTTT. Encoded protein: CASSPTGSGNTIYF. This sequence joins TRBV18 and TRBJ1-3; possibly TRBD1 for D (6 bases). Trimming took 6 bases from V and 1 from J, leaving 10 bases between them. The CDR3 is made up of 14 amino acids. The germline V gene has CDR1 KGHSH and CDR2 LQKENI.

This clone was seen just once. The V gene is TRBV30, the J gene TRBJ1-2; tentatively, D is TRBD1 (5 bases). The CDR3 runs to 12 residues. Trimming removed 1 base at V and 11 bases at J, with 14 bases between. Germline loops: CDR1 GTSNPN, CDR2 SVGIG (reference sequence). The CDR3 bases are TGTGCCTGGAGTGAACTCGACAGTCCGTACACCTTC. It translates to CAWSELDSPYTF.

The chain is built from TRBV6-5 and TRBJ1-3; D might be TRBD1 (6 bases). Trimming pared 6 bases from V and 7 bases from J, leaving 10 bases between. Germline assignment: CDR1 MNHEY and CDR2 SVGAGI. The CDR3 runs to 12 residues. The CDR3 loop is CASSAQGNTIYF. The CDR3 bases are TGTGCCAGCAGCGCACAGGGCAACACCATATATTTT.

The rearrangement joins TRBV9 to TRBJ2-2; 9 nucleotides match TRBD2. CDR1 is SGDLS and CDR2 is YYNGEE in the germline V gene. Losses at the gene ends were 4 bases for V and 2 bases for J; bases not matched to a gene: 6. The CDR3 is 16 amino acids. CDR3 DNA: TGTGCCAGCAGCCCCCGTAGCGGGGGAAACACCGGGGAGCTGTTTTTT. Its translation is CASSPRSGGNTGELFF.

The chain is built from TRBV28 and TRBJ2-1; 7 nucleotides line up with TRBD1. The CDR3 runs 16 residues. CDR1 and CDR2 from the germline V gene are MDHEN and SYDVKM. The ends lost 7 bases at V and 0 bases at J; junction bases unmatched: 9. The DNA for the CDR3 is TGTGCCAGCATTCACTCTGGGGACAGCTCCTACAATGAGCAGTTCTTC. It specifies CASIHSGDSSYNEQFF.

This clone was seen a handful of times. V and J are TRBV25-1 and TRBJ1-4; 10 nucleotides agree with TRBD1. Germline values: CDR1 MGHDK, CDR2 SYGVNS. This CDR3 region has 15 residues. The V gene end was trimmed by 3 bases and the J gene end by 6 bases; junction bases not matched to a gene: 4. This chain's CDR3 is CASSDIDRGHEKLFF. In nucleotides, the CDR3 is TGTGCCAGCAGTGATATAGACAGGGGGCATGAAAAACTGTTTTTT.

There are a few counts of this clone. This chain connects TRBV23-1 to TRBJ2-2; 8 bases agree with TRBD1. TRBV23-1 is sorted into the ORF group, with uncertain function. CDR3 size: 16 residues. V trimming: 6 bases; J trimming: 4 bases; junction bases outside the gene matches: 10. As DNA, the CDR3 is TGCGCCAGCAGCCCTCAGGGGGCGCGTTGCACCGGGGAGCTGTTTTTT. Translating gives CASSPQGARCTGELFF.

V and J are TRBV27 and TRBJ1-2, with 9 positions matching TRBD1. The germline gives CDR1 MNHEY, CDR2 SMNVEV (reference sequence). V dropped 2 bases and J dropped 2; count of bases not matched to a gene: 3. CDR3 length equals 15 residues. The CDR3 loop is CASSLVGQGNYGYTF. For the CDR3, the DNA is TGTGCCAGCAGTTTAGTGGGACAGGGAAACTATGGCTACACCTTC.

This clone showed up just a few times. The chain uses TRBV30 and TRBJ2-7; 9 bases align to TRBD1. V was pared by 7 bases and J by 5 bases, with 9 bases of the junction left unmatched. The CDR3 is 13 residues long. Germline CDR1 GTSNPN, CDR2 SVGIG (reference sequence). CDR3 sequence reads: CASEGGQGNEQYF. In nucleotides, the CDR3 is TGTGCCTCCGAGGGGGGACAGGGCAACGAGCAGTACTTC.

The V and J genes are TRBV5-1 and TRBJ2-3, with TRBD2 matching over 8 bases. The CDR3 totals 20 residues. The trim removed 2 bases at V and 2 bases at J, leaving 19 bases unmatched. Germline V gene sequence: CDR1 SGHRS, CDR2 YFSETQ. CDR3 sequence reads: CASSFKPPPASGGDTDTQYF. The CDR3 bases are TGCGCCAGCAGCTTTAAACCTCCTCCCGCCAGCGGGGGTGACACAGATACGCAGTATTTT.

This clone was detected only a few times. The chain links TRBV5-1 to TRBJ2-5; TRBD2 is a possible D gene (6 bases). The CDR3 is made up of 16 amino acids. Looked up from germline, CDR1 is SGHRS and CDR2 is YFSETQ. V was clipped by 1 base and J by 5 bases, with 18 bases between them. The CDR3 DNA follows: TGCGCCAGCAGCTTGTTTCCCTCCCCTCGGGGGGAGACCCAGTACTTC. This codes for CASSLFPSPRGETQYF.

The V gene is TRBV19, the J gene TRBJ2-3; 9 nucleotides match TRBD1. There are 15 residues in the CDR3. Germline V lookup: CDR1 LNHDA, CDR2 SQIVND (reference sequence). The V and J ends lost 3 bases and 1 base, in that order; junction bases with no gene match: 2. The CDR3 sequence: CASSMGQGGTDTQYF. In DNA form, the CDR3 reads TGTGCCAGTAGTATGGGACAGGGAGGCACAGATACGCAGTATTTT.

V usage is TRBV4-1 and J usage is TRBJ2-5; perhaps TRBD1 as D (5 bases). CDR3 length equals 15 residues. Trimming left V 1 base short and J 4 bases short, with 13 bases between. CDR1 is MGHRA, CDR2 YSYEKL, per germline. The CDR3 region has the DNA TGCGCCAGCAGCCAAGGACCCAGGGCACCAGAGACCCAGTACTTC. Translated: CASSQGPRAPETQYF.

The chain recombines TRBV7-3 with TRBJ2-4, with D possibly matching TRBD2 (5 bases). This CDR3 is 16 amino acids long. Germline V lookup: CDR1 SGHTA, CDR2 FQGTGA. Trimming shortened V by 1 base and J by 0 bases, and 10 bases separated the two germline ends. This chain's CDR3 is CASSLRPGVAKNIQYF. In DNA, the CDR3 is TGTGCCAGCAGCTTAAGGCCCGGGGTAGCCAAAAACATTCAGTACTTC.

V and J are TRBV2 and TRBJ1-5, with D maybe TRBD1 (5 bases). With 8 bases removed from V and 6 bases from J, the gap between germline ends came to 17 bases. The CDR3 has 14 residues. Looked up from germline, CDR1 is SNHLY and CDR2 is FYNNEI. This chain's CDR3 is CASSWEGSPQPQHF. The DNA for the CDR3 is TGTGCCAGCTCGTGGGAGGGGTCCCCTCAGCCCCAGCATTTT.

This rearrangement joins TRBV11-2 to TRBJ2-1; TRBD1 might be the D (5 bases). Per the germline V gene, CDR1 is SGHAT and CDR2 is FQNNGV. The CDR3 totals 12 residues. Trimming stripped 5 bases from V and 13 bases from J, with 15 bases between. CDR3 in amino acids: CASSISGQGQFF. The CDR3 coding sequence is TGTGCCAGCAGCATCTCGGGCCAGGGACAGTTCTTC.

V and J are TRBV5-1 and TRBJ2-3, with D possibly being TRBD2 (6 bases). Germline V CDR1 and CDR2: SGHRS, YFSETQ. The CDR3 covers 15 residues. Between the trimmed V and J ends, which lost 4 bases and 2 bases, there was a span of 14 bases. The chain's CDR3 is CASSLDGGSTDTQYF. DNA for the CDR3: TGCGCCAGCAGCCTTGATGGGGGGTCCACAGATACGCAGTATTTT.

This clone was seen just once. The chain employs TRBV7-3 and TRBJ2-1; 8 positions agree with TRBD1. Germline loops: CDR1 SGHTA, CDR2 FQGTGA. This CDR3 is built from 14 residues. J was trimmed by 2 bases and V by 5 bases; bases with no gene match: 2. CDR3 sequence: CASSVDRAYNEQFF. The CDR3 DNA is TGTGCCAGCAGCGTGGACAGGGCCTACAATGAGCAGTTCTTC.